One sample yielded the 8 T cell receptor beta chains listed below, sequenced in a study of T cell changes during pregnancy in multiple sclerosis. The protocol was immunoSEQ multiplex PCR, while the TCRdb copy is restricted to in-frame clones and leaves out a portion. The sample contains approximately 85,000 clones, about nine tenths of which appear only once. Sequenced here: peripheral blood, sampled in the first trimester of pregnancy. The receptors were sampled from a female donor with multiple sclerosis, enrolled in a pregnancy study.

The V and J genes are TRBV7-2 and TRBJ1-3, with 10 bases that match TRBD1. The CDR3 length is 16 residues. Germline V gene data show CDR1 as SGHTA and CDR2 as FQGNSA. With 2 bases clipped from V and 4 bases from J, the junction kept 5 bases outside the gene matches. The CDR3 nucleotides read TGTGCCAGCAGCTTAAGACAGGGGGCCTCCGGAAACACCATATATTTT. Encoded protein: CASSLRQGASGNTIYF.

The chain employs TRBV7-9 and TRBJ1-2; D not resolved. The CDR3 extends over 14 amino acids. CDR1 SEHNR and CDR2 FQNEAQ come from the germline V gene (reference sequence). V lost 5 bases and J 7 bases, leaving 17 bases between the germline ends. The CDR3 protein is CASSPSTPTAGYTF. The CDR3 DNA is TGTGCCAGCAGCCCCTCGACACCCACTGCTGGCTACACCTTC.

The CDR3 loop is CASSPTQGATEAFF. The CDR3 nucleotides read TGTGCCAGCTCACCGACGCAGGGGGCCACTGAAGCTTTCTTT. The chain recombines TRBV18 with TRBJ1-1; 8 bases align to TRBD1. Per germline, CDR1 KGHSH and CDR2 LQKENI. V dropped 3 bases and J dropped 4; count of bases not matched to a gene: 4. This CDR3 spans 14 amino acids.

This sequence joins TRBV6-5 and TRBJ2-1; 13 bases are shared with TRBD2. V lost 5 bases, J lost 6 bases, and 4 bases stayed unmatched. Germline values: CDR1 MNHEY, CDR2 SVGAGI. The CDR3 runs to 15 residues. This chain's CDR3 is CASSTRTSGSNEQFF. Here the CDR3 DNA reads TGTGCCAGCAGTACACGGACTAGCGGGAGCAATGAGCAGTTCTTC.

The CDR3: CASSLIQANTGELFF. CDR3 DNA: TGTGCCAGCAGCTTGATACAAGCGAACACCGGGGAGCTGTTTTTT. The chain joins TRBV5-6 to TRBJ2-2, with D unresolved. Germline assignment: CDR1 SGHDT and CDR2 YYEEEE. V shed 1 base and J shed 0 bases, with 7 bases lying between them. This CDR3 has 15 amino acids.

V and J are TRBV7-2 and TRBJ2-1, with D uncertain. There are 13 residues in the CDR3. V was pared by 5 bases and J by 7 bases, with 12 bases between. The V gene's germline CDR1 is SGHTA and CDR2 FQGNSA. CDR3 sequence reads: CASSPLFGNEQFF. CDR3 coding DNA: TGTGCCAGCAGCCCACTTTTCGGGAATGAGCAGTTCTTC.

The chain has TRBV28 and TRBJ2-7; D perhaps matches TRBD1 (7 bases). In germline, CDR1 is MDHEN, CDR2 SYDVKM. V shed 5 bases and J shed 2 bases, with 31 bases lying between them. This CDR3 has 20 residues. CDR3: CASSLGGRQGRPERPYEQYF. CDR3 coding DNA: TGTGCCAGCAGTCTCGGGGGTCGACAGGGTAGGCCCGAGCGGCCCTACGAGCAGTACTTC. Supplemented by reference TRBV28 and TRBJ2-7, the full variable domain reads DVKVTQSSRYLVKRTGEKVFLECVQDMDHENMFWYRQDPGLGLRLIYFSYDVKMKEKGDIPEGYSVSREKKERFSLILESASTNQTSMYLCASSLGGRQGRPERPYEQYFGPGTRLTVT.

The V and J genes are TRBV4-1 and TRBJ1-4, with unresolved D. Germline lookup yields CDR1 MGHRA and CDR2 YSYEKL. This CDR3 has 15 residues. V was cut by 3 bases and J by 2 bases, with 10 bases left in between. CDR3 amino acids: CASSHKEGTNEKLFF. In nucleotides, the CDR3 is TGCGCCAGCAGCCATAAGGAGGGCACTAATGAAAAACTGTTTTTT.